The clone carrying this T cell receptor beta chain was observed a handful of times. These data belong to a study of T-cell memory formation after mild COVID-19. Across the study: TCR clusters showed largely donor specificity.

TCRdb re-called the 5' RACE reads with MiXCR, one entry per CDR3 protein. The sample shows over 450,000 distinct CDR3 sequences, 20% of them seen only once. The sequenced material came from PBMCs or a T cell subset sorted from them (not recorded which). This receptor was taken from an adult woman who had mild COVID-19 (a few samples of this study predate the infection). Cell type and time point are not known.

This CDR3 reads CASSVGGNLIYEQYF. The DNA for the CDR3 is TGTGCCAGCAGCGTAGGTGGGAACCTCATCTACGAGCAGTACTTC. The chain couples TRBV9 to TRBJ2-7; no firm D call. CDR3 length: 15 amino acids. V dropped 0 bases and J dropped 3 bases, with 13 bases sitting between them. The germline gives CDR1 SGDLS, CDR2 YYNGEE.